This T cell receptor beta chain stems from a study of blood T cells in healthy people across ages. Primed by a sample-barcoded 5' primer and a J-beta primer mix, a second PCR proceeded for roughly 6 to 12 cycles. The template-switch adaptor was a 5' adaptor with 12 random nucleotides. It tagged each cDNA molecule. TCRdb re-analysed the 5' RACE reads in MiXCR, keeping a single row per CDR3 protein. The table has 900,000 to 950,000 distinct CDR3 sequences, under 35% seen once. Individuals who donated were healthy Caucasians from Russia aged roughly 6 to 95. PBMCs, at least 7 million per sample, were isolated. V lost 4 bases and J lost 1, with 14 bases in between. The CDR3 runs 15 residues. CDR1 SGDLS and CDR2 YYNGEE come from the germline V gene. Ten or more counts support this clonotype. These data also featured in a second study, about T cells of mothers and their children.

The clonotype originates from a woman in her thirties or forties in good health. The V call is TRBV9, the J call TRBJ1-2; D uncertain. Input material: blood. In nucleotides, the CDR3 is TGTGCCAGCAGCCCACAATCCGGGCTTAACTATGGCTACACCTTC. It specifies CASSPQSGLNYGYTF.